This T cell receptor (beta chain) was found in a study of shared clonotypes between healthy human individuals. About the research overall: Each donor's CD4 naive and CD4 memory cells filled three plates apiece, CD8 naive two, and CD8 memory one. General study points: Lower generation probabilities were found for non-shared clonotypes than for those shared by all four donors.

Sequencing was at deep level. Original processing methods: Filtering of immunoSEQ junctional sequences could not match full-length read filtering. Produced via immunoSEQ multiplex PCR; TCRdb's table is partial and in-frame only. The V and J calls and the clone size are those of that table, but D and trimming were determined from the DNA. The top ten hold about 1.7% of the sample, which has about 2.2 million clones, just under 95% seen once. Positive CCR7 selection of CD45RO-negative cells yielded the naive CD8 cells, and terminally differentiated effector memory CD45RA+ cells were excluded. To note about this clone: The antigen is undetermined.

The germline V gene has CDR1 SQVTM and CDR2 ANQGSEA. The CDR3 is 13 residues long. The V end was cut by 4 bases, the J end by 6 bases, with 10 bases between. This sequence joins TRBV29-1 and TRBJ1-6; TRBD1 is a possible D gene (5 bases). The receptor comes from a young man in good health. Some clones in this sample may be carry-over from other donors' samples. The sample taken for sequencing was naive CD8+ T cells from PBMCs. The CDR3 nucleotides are TGCAGCGTTGGGGAGAGGGGTAATTCACCCCTCCACTTT. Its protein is CSVGERGNSPLHF.